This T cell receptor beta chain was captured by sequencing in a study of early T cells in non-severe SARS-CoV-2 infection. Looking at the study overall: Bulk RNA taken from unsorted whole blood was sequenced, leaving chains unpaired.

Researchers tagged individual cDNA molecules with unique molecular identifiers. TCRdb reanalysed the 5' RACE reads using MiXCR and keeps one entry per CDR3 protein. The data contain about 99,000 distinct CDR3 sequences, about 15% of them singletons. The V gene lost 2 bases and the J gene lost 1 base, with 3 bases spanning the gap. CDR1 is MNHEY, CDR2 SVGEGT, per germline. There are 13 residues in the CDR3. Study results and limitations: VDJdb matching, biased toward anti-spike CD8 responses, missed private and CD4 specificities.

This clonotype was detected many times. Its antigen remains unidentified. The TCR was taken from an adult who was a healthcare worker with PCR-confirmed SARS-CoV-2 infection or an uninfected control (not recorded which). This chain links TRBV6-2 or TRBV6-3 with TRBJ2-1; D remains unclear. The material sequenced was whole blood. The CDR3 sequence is CASSYKSYNEQFF. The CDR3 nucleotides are TGTGCCAGCAGTTACAAGTCCTACAATGAGCAGTTCTTC.